This T cell receptor (beta chain) is from a study of T cell changes during pregnancy in multiple sclerosis. The CDR3 totals 14 residues. V shed 3 bases, J shed 5 bases, and the junction held 6 bases outside the gene matches. CDR1 is SGDLS, CDR2 YYNGEE, per germline. Assay used: immunoSEQ multiplex PCR; TCRdb lists only in-frame clones, some missing. This table has about 98,000 clones, approximately 90% appearing once. The TCR comes from a female donor in good health, enrolled as a control in a pregnancy study. Sequenced material: peripheral blood, taken after pregnancy. The rearrangement joins TRBV9 to TRBJ1-2; 8 nucleotides match TRBD1. CDR3 sequence (DNA): TGTGCCAGCAGCGATGACAGGGGAGGATATGGCTACACCTTC. Its translation is CASSDDRGGYGYTF.